These T cell receptor beta chains were read from a single sample in a study of cytomegalovirus exposure and HLA in healthy donors. Data came from immunoSEQ multiplex PCR; TCRdb stores just in-frame clones and leaves some out. The repertoire holds about 140,000 clones, with 60% to 80% as singletons. The sample comprised PBMCs. Source of these receptors: a man aged 30-40 years in good health and CMV-seronegative. CDR3s include the opening cysteine and the closing phenylalanine or tryptophan. A D gene is named only where the DNA matches it firmly. The size of a clone is reported for some rows only, either as once, few or many, or as a class for expanded clones.

TRBV7-8	.	TRBJ2-1	TRBD1	CASRYNRGGGYNEQFF	TGTGCCAGCAGGTATAACAGGGGTGGTGGATACAATGAGCAGTTCTTC
TRBV5-1	.	TRBJ2-7	TRBD2	CASSLGIGRAYEQYF	TGCGCCAGCAGCTTGGGGATCGGGAGGGCCTACGAGCAGTACTTC
TRBV19	.	TRBJ2-4	TRBD2	CASSIGGLAGRLAKNIQYF	TGTGCCAGTAGTATAGGGGGACTAGCGGGAAGATTAGCCAAAAACATTCAGTACTTC
TRBV11-1	.	TRBJ1-1	.	CASSLRDTEAFF	TGTGCCAGCAGCTTAAGAGACACTGAAGCTTTCTTT
TRBV9	.	TRBJ2-7	TRBD2	CASSVGGTSGIYEQYF	TGTGCCAGCAGCGTAGGAGGAACTAGCGGGATCTACGAGCAGTACTTC
TRBV9	once	TRBJ2-7	TRBD1	CASSGPQGLEQYF	TGTGCCAGCAGCGGGCCACAGGGGCTCGAGCAGTACTTC
TRBV27	.	TRBJ1-2	TRBD1	CASSLYGTGYGYTF	TGTGCCAGCAGTCTCTACGGGACAGGCTATGGCTACACCTTC
TRBV6-5	.	TRBJ2-1	.	CASSYGRAAGYNEQFF	TGTGCCAGCAGTTACGGACGTGCGGCGGGCTACAATGAGCAGTTCTTC
TRBV6-5	.	TRBJ1-1	.	CASSYSALSNTEAFF	TGTGCCAGCAGTTACTCTGCACTCTCGAACACTGAAGCTTTCTTT
TRBV7-9	.	TRBJ2-7	.	CASSFEEGTGYEQYF	TGTGCCAGCAGCTTTGAGGAGGGAACTGGCTACGAGCAGTACTTC
TRBV27	.	TRBJ2-2	TRBD2	CASSLGLSTGGTGELFF	TGTGCCAGCAGTTTGGGACTATCGACCGGGGGGACCGGGGAGCTGTTTTTT
TRBV5-1	few	TRBJ1-1	TRBD1	CASSRTGPGERAFF	TGCGCCAGCAGTCGGACAGGGCCGGGGGAACGAGCTTTCTTT
TRBV5-1	.	TRBJ2-7	TRBD1	CASSLPGQGAYEQYF	TGCGCCAGCAGCTTGCCTGGGCAGGGGGCGTACGAGCAGTACTTC
TRBV5-1	.	TRBJ2-1	TRBD2	CASSSIPGLAGTNEQFF	TGCGCCAGCAGCTCGATCCCCGGACTAGCGGGAACCAATGAGCAGTTCTTC
TRBV28	few	TRBJ1-2	.	CASRSRDYGYTF	TGTGCCAGCAGGTCGAGGGACTATGGCTACACCTTC
TRBV25-1	.	TRBJ2-4	TRBD2	CASSEPGINGTSGNIQYF	TGTGCCAGCAGTGAACCAGGAATCAACGGGACTAGCGGAAACATTCAGTACTTC
TRBV5-8	.	TRBJ2-1	.	CASEGYNEQFF	TGTGCCAGCGAGGGTTACAATGAGCAGTTCTTC
TRBV7-8	.	TRBJ2-5	TRBD2	CASRRLAGYQETQYF	TGTGCCAGCAGGCGACTAGCGGGGTACCAAGAGACCCAGTACTTC
TRBV27	few	TRBJ1-4	.	CASRGQQGVPNEKLFF	TGTGCCAGCAGGGGGCAACAGGGTGTCCCTAATGAAAAACTGTTTTTT
TRBV2	.	TRBJ2-7	.	CASTETDSYEQYF	TGTGCCAGCACGGAGACAGACTCCTACGAGCAGTACTTC
TRBV18	.	TRBJ1-1	.	CASSATGTATEAFF	TGTGCCAGCTCGGCAACGGGAACGGCCACTGAAGCTTTCTTT
TRBV2	once	TRBJ2-7	TRBD1	CASSRDRWAYEQYF	TGTGCCAGCAGTCGGGACAGATGGGCCTACGAGCAGTACTTC
TRBV7-9	.	TRBJ2-7	.	CSSSLMSYEQYF	TGTTCCAGCAGCTTAATGTCTTACGAGCAGTACTTC
TRBV29-1	.	TRBJ1-1	TRBD1	CSVDSTGVVNTEAFF	TGCAGCGTTGATTCTACAGGGGTGGTTAACACTGAAGCTTTCTTT
TRBV2	many	TRBJ1-1	.	CASKPDMAEAFF	TGTGCCAGCAAGCCTGACATGGCTGAAGCTTTCTTT
TRBV7-8	.	TRBJ1-1	.	CASSSYTDTEAFF	TGTGCCAGCAGCTCTTACACAGACACTGAAGCTTTCTTT
TRBV19	.	TRBJ2-2	TRBD1	CASSRTGEAGELFF	TGTGCCAGTAGTCGGACAGGGGAAGCCGGGGAGCTGTTTTTT
TRBV29-1	once	TRBJ2-7	TRBD2	CSVRLAGGGYEQYF	TGCAGCGTTCGACTAGCGGGGGGGGGATACGAGCAGTACTTC
TRBV5-1	.	TRBJ2-1	.	CASSPSLANYGNEQFF	TGCGCCAGCAGCCCCTCCCTAGCCAATTATGGGAATGAGCAGTTCTTC
TRBV2	.	TRBJ2-1	.	CASVAPIGLVNEQFF	TGTGCCAGCGTAGCGCCGATAGGGCTGGTCAATGAGCAGTTCTTC
TRBV7-6	.	TRBJ2-7	.	CASSWSSANEQYF	TGTGCCAGCAGCTGGTCTAGCGCCAACGAGCAGTACTTC
TRBV19	.	TRBJ2-1	.	CASSRYRDSYNEQFF	TGTGCCAGTAGTAGATACAGGGATTCCTACAATGAGCAGTTCTTC
TRBV6-6	.	TRBJ2-2	TRBD1	CASSLGQGTTGELFF	TGTGCCAGCAGCCTCGGACAGGGCACCACCGGGGAGCTGTTTTTT
TRBV7-2	once	TRBJ1-4	.	CASSPSTGNEKLFF	TGTGCCAGCAGCCCATCGACGGGGAATGAAAAACTGTTTTTT
TRBV9	.	TRBJ2-2	.	CASSVVGGAGTGELFF	TGTGCCAGCAGCGTAGTTGGGGGCGCGGGCACCGGGGAGCTGTTTTTT
TRBV7-9	.	TRBJ2-7	.	CASTSNSRLYEQYF	TGTGCCAGCACCAGTAACAGTAGGCTCTACGAGCAGTACTTC
TRBV4-1	.	TRBJ2-7	TRBD1	CASSQGRGQAPYEQYF	TGCGCCAGCAGCCAAGGACGTGGACAGGCGCCCTACGAGCAGTACTTC
TRBV27	.	TRBJ1-2	.	CASSFRSPNYGYTF	TGTGCCAGCAGTTTTCGGTCGCCTAACTATGGCTACACCTTC
TRBV2	once	TRBJ2-1	.	CASRRSQGGNEQFF	TGTGCCAGCAGACGGTCCCAGGGGGGCAATGAGCAGTTCTTC
TRBV30	.	TRBJ2-5	.	CAWTLQGGKETQYF	TGTGCCTGGACGCTACAGGGGGGGAAGGAGACCCAGTACTTC
TRBV5-1	.	TRBJ2-7	TRBD1	CASSQQGAASYEQYF	TGCGCCAGCAGCCAACAGGGGGCTGCGTCCTACGAGCAGTACTTC
TRBV5-1	.	TRBJ2-6	TRBD1	CASSLAGTGSFGANVLTF	TGCGCCAGCAGCTTAGCCGGGACAGGGTCATTCGGGGCCAACGTCCTGACTTTC
TRBV5-1	.	TRBJ1-4	.	CASSLGYREKLFF	TGCGCCAGCAGCTTGGGCTATCGGGAAAAACTGTTTTTT
TRBV6-1	.	TRBJ2-7	.	CASSEGGGTYEQYF	TGTGCCAGCAGTGAAGGTGGGGGGACCTACGAGCAGTACTTC
TRBV19	.	TRBJ2-3	.	CASSRGYYTDTQYF	TGTGCCAGTAGTAGGGGCTACTACACAGATACGCAGTATTTT
TRBV9	few	TRBJ2-3	.	CASSVAGEGDTQYF	TGTGCCAGCAGCGTAGCGGGAGAGGGAGATACGCAGTATTTT
TRBV5-1	.	TRBJ2-7	TRBD1	CASSPGQGSYEQYF	TGCGCCAGCAGCCCTGGACAGGGATCCTACGAGCAGTACTTC
TRBV29-1	.	TRBJ1-3	.	CSVETDGNTIYF	TGCAGCGTTGAGACAGACGGAAACACCATATATTTT